This passage covers 30 T cell receptor beta chains from one sample sequenced in a study of blood T cell repertoires in COVID-19. TCRdb's copy holds only in-frame clones and misses some; the assay was immunoSEQ multiplex PCR. The sample has 150,000 to 200,000 clones; about 90% are singletons. Sequencing used PBMCs or T cells enriched from blood (not recorded which). These receptor sequences come from a woman aged 50 to 60 who had recovered from COVID-19.

This chain uses TRBV7-2 with TRBJ1-6, with D maybe TRBD1 (5 bases). Trimming shortened V by 2 bases and J by 7 bases, and 12 bases separated the two germline ends. Looked up from germline, CDR1 is SGHTA and CDR2 is FQGNSA. The CDR3 has 15 residues. The chain's CDR3 is CASSLQVAGNSPLHF. For the CDR3, the DNA is TGTGCCAGCAGCTTACAGGTAGCAGGGAATTCACCCCTCCACTTT.

This chain connects TRBV19 to TRBJ1-1, with a weak D call TRBD1 (6 bases). The CDR3 has 12 amino acids. V was shortened by 8 bases and J by 7 bases, with 14 bases between the two germline ends. In germline, CDR1 is LNHDA, CDR2 SQIVND (reference sequence). CDR3 coding DNA: TGTGCCAGTGGCCGGGACACCCTTGAAGCTTTCTTT. Its translation: CASGRDTLEAFF.

In this sample, this clone turned up a few times. The gene calls are TRBV6-1 and TRBJ2-1; 12 bases are shared with TRBD2. V was clipped by 2 bases and J by 4 bases; unmatched bases: 0. Looked up from germline, CDR1 is MNHNS and CDR2 is SASEGT. The CDR3 contains 15 residues. Written as DNA, the CDR3 is TGTGCCAGCAGTGAACTAGCGGGAGGGTACAATGAGCAGTTCTTC. Translating gives CASSELAGGYNEQFF.

The chain carries TRBV6-5 and TRBJ1-2; 9 bases line up with TRBD1. Trimming at V came to 2 bases and at J to 2 bases, leaving 3 bases not matched to a gene. CDR3 length: 15 residues. The V gene's germline CDR1 is MNHEY and CDR2 SVGAGI. The CDR3 nucleotides are TGTGCCAGCAGTTACGACGGGACAGGGAACTATGGCTACACCTTC. It codes for CASSYDGTGNYGYTF.

This CDR3 is CASSFRDRPTDTQYF. CDR3 nucleotide sequence: TGTGCCAGCAGTTTCCGGGACAGACCCACAGATACGCAGTATTTT. This chain links TRBV6-2 or TRBV6-3 with TRBJ2-3; 7 positions match TRBD1. CDR1 is MNHEY, CDR2 SVGEGT, per germline. Trimming cost V 4 bases and J 2 bases; bases outside gene matches: 6. The CDR3 runs 15 residues.

The rearrangement uses TRBV30 and TRBJ2-1; 13 bases match TRBD2. CDR3 size: 15 residues. V dropped 3 bases and J dropped 4; count of bases not matched to a gene: 3. Germline V lookup: CDR1 GTSNPN, CDR2 SVGIG (reference sequence). The CDR3 sequence is CAWRKTSGGYNEQFF. CDR3 in DNA: TGTGCCTGGAGAAAGACTAGCGGGGGGTACAATGAGCAGTTCTTC.

This chain connects TRBV6-2 or TRBV6-3 to TRBJ2-2; TRBD1 agrees at 9 bases. Germline V lookup: CDR1 MNHEY, CDR2 SVGEGT. This CDR3 comprises 16 residues. V lost 0 bases, J lost 5 bases, and 4 bases stayed unmatched. The CDR3: CASSYSQGAVTGELFF. The CDR3 region has the DNA TGTGCCAGCAGTTACTCACAGGGGGCAGTAACCGGGGAGCTGTTTTTT.

The genes are TRBV6-5 and TRBJ1-2; tentatively, D is TRBD1 (5 bases). The ends were cut back, 0 bases at V and 4 bases at J, with 12 bases in the middle. From germline, CDR1 is MNHEY and CDR2 SVGAGI. There are 15 residues in the CDR3. CDR3 sequence (DNA): TGTGCCAGCAGTTACTCGACGGGGGGGAGCTATGGCTACACCTTC. It is translated as CASSYSTGGSYGYTF.

A remark on this clone: Because the CDR3's place on the DNA is in doubt, the DNA is left out and the CDR3 is given as listed by TCRdb. This rearrangement joins TRBV27 to TRBJ2-3; the table's D call TRBD2 went unverified against the DNA. Germline CDR1 and CDR2: MNHEY and SMNVEV (reference sequence). Inclusive of both ends, the CDR3 amounts to 17 amino acids. CDR3 sequence: CASSSSTSGRPTDTQYF.

The chain has TRBV27 and TRBJ1-4; TRBD1 matches at 10 bases. Losses at the gene ends were 2 bases for V and 7 bases for J; bases not matched to a gene: 10. Germline V gene sequence: CDR1 MNHEY, CDR2 SMNVEV (reference sequence). The CDR3 contains 17 residues. As DNA, the CDR3 is TGTGCCAGCAGTTTAATGACAGGGGGCTTTCGGAGTGAAAAACTGTTTTTT. It translates to CASSLMTGGFRSEKLFF.

V and J are TRBV6-5 and TRBJ2-1; D gene unclear. This CDR3 is built from 14 residues. Per the germline V gene, CDR1 is MNHEY and CDR2 is SVGAGI. V lost 6 bases and J 6 bases, leaving 15 bases between the germline ends. For the CDR3, the DNA is TGTGCCAGCAGCCCCCCACGCCTGGCCAATGAGCAGTTCTTC. It specifies CASSPPRLANEQFF.

The rearrangement links TRBV5-1 to TRBJ2-7; a possible D gene is TRBD2 (5 bases). Germline V gene data show CDR1 as SGHRS and CDR2 as YFSETQ. V shed 2 bases and J shed 3 bases, with 12 bases lying between them. The CDR3 runs to 14 residues. The CDR3 DNA is TGCGCCAGCAGCTTAGAATCCCGGGACTACGAGCAGTACTTC. Translated: CASSLESRDYEQYF.

The chain uses TRBV11-2 and TRBJ1-2; D remains unclear. Deletions cut 5 bases from V and 5 bases from J, with 12 bases between. The CDR3 contains 13 residues. Germline lookup yields CDR1 SGHAT and CDR2 FQNNGV. CDR3 in DNA: TGTGCCAGCAGCCTTAGCGGTTTTTATGGCTACACCTTC. It codes for CASSLSGFYGYTF.

The chain has TRBV19 and TRBJ2-1; TRBD2 matches 7 bases. J lost 7 bases, V lost 5 bases, and 5 bases had no gene match. CDR1 is LNHDA, CDR2 SQIVND, per germline (reference sequence). CDR3 length: 13 residues. The CDR3 nucleotides read TGTGCCAGTAGTTGGCGGGAGTGGAATGAGCAGTTCTTC. Its translation is CASSWREWNEQFF.

The rearrangement links TRBV5-1 to TRBJ1-1; no reliable D call. Germline V gene sequence: CDR1 SGHRS, CDR2 YFSETQ. V lost 0 bases and J lost 2, with 14 bases in between. The CDR3 consists of 16 residues. The CDR3 region is CASSLGRVLYNTEAFF. In DNA, the CDR3 is TGCGCCAGCAGCTTGGGGAGGGTCCTTTATAACACTGAAGCTTTCTTT.

The rearrangement joins TRBV19 to TRBJ1-5, with D hard to call. Per germline, CDR1 LNHDA and CDR2 SQIVND (reference sequence). This CDR3 has 15 residues. Trimming shortened V by 5 bases and J by 4 bases, and 15 bases separated the two germline ends. The CDR3 here is CASSPLGRKNQPQHF. The CDR3 DNA sequence: TGTGCCAGTAGTCCCCTTGGGAGGAAGAATCAGCCCCAGCATTTT.

The chain carries TRBV3-1 (or the pseudogene TRBV3-2) and TRBJ2-5; maybe TRBD2 (6 bases). V shed 1 base and J shed 3 bases, with 6 bases lying between them. CDR1 LGHDT and CDR2 YNNKEL come from the germline V gene (reference sequence). The CDR3 contains 13 residues. CDR3: CASSQAGEETQYF. CDR3 in DNA: TGTGCCAGCAGCCAAGCGGGAGAAGAGACCCAGTACTTC.

A word on this clone: The junction shows a germline mismatch at one end, possibly a read error. This chain connects TRBV7-7 to TRBJ2-3; 7 bases match TRBD2. The CDR3 has 15 residues. Germline CDR1 and CDR2: SSHAT and FNYEAQ (reference sequence). CDR3 in DNA: TGTGCTAGCAGCCAGACCCTCTTAGCGGGTGATACGCAGTATTTT. It is translated as CASSQTLLAGDTQYF.

V and J are TRBV18 and TRBJ1-1; 7 bases are a match to TRBD1. The V gene's germline CDR1 is KGHSH and CDR2 LQKENI. The CDR3 contains 14 residues. With V trimmed by 1 base and J by 3 bases, 2 bases remained unmatched. Here the CDR3 DNA reads TGTGCCAGCTCACCACAGGGGGCTGACACTGAAGCTTTCTTT. Translating gives CASSPQGADTEAFF. Full variable domain (remainder filled in from reference TRBV18 and TRBJ1-1): NAGVMQNPRHLVRRRGQEARLRCSPMKGHSHVYWYRQLPEEGLKFMVYLQKENIIDESGMPKERFSAEFPKEGPSILRIQQVVRGDSAAYFCASSPQGADTEAFFGQGTRLTVV.

The genes are TRBV6-2 or TRBV6-3 and TRBJ1-5; D remains unclear. This CDR3 contains 13 residues. Trimming left V 5 bases short and J 6 bases short, with 11 bases between. Germline assignment: CDR1 MNHEY and CDR2 SVGEGT. CDR3 in DNA: TGTGCCAGCAGTCTCAGGTCATCTCAGCCCCAGCATTTT. Encoded protein: CASSLRSSQPQHF.

This rearrangement joins TRBV6-5 to TRBJ2-7; 8 nucleotides line up with TRBD1. Per germline, CDR1 MNHEY and CDR2 SVGAGI. CDR3 length: 13 amino acids. With V trimmed by 5 bases and J by 2 bases, 2 bases remained unmatched. The CDR3 region has the DNA TGTGCCAGCAGTCGGACAGGGACCTACGAGCAGTACTTC. Amino acid sequence: CASSRTGTYEQYF.

This clone was found once. The chain carries TRBV7-3 and TRBJ1-1, with D unclear. The germline V gene encodes CDR1 SGHTA and CDR2 FQGTGA. V was trimmed by 6 bases and J by 3 bases, leaving 20 bases between them. The CDR3 extends over 16 amino acids. CDR3 loop: CASSRSPQSMDTEAFF. CDR3 coding DNA: TGTGCCAGCAGTCGCTCTCCACAGTCTATGGACACTGAAGCTTTCTTT. Supplemented by reference TRBV7-3 and TRBJ1-1, the full variable domain reads GAGVSQTPSNKVTEKGKYVELRCDPISGHTALYWYRQSLGQGPEFLIYFQGTGAADDSGLPNDRFFAVRPEGSVSTLKIQRTERGDSAVYLCASSRSPQSMDTEAFFGQGTRLTVV.

The chain joins TRBV7-2 to TRBJ1-2; D is perhaps TRBD1 (6 bases). V was cut by 5 bases and J by 7 bases, with 17 bases left in between. Germline V lookup: CDR1 SGHTA, CDR2 FQGNSA. The CDR3 length is 14 residues. CDR3 region: CASSDRTARSGYTF. CDR3 bases: TGTGCCAGCAGCGACCGGACAGCTAGAAGTGGCTACACCTTC. The variable domain in full, with the rest retrieved from reference TRBV7-2 and TRBJ1-2, is GAGVSQSPSNKVTEKGKDVELRCDPISGHTALYWYRQSLGQGLEFLIYFQGNSAPDKSGLPSDRFSAERTGGSVSTLTIQRTQQEDSAVYLCASSDRTARSGYTFGSGTRLTVV.

The chain couples TRBV12-2 to TRBJ1-2. TRBV12-2 is a documented pseudogene. CDR3 length: 19 residues. The CDR3 protein is CASRLAGESHTIANYGYTF. The CDR3 DNA follows: TGTGCAAGTCGCTTAGCGGGAGAGTCCCATACTATCGCTAACTATGGCTACACCTTC.

The chain employs TRBV5-6 and TRBJ2-7; 8 bases line up with TRBD2. The J segment lost 6 bases and the V segment lost 2 bases, leaving 13 bases of the junction unmatched. Germline V gives CDR1 SGHDT, CDR2 YYEEEE. The CDR3 sequence is 16 residues long. This CDR3 is CASSLIARTSTGEQYF. In nucleotides, the CDR3 is TGTGCCAGCAGCTTAATAGCAAGGACTAGCACGGGCGAGCAGTACTTC.

This clone is a singleton in its sample. The chain carries TRBV10-2 and TRBJ2-3; D might be TRBD1 (6 bases). The CDR3 totals 14 residues. V shed 7 bases and J shed 3 bases, with 14 bases lying between them. Germline CDR1 and CDR2: WSHSY and SAAADI. The CDR3 DNA is TGCGCCAGCATAGTGTCCAGGGGAACAGATACGCAGTATTTT. Its protein is CASIVSRGTDTQYF.

The chain carries TRBV5-1 and TRBJ2-5; 14 nucleotides align to TRBD2. This CDR3 has 15 residues. V shed 4 bases and J 5 bases; nucleotides not matched to a gene: 4. CDR1 SGHRS and CDR2 YFSETQ come from the germline V gene. The CDR3 protein is CASSPGTSGSETQYF. Written as DNA, the CDR3 is TGCGCCAGCAGCCCCGGGACTAGCGGGAGTGAGACCCAGTACTTC.

This chain uses TRBV30 with TRBJ1-3; 7 nucleotides align to TRBD1. Unmatched junction bases numbered 0, after V lost 5 bases and J lost 2 bases. The CDR3 extends over 12 amino acids. Germline CDR1 and CDR2: GTSNPN and SVGIG (reference sequence). In DNA, the CDR3 is TGTGCCTGGGGACAGGCTGGAAACACCATATATTTT. This encodes CAWGQAGNTIYF.

The chain recombines TRBV29-1 with TRBJ1-1, with TRBD1 identical over 8 bases. With V trimmed by 3 bases and J by 5 bases, 5 bases remained unmatched. This CDR3 region has 13 residues. CDR1 is SQVTM, CDR2 ANQGSEA, per germline. CDR3 in DNA: TGCAGCGTTGATCCCCGACAGGGGACTGAAGCTTTCTTT. This codes for CSVDPRQGTEAFF.

The V and J genes are TRBV20-1 and TRBJ1-1, with D unresolved. The CDR3 has 11 residues. The germline gives CDR1 DFQATT, CDR2 SNEGSKA (reference sequence). V was clipped by 6 bases and J by 6 bases, with 11 bases between them. In nucleotides, the CDR3 is TGCAGTGCCCCCGGGGAGGCTGAAGCTTTCTTT. Protein: CSAPGEAEAFF.